This passage covers 3 T cell receptor beta chains from one sample sequenced in a study of blood T cells in healthy people across ages. A sample-barcoded 5' primer and a J-beta primer mix were used in a second PCR of roughly 7 to 11 cycles. TCRdb re-derived calls from the 5' RACE reads in MiXCR, one entry per CDR3 protein. The table has roughly 680,000 distinct CDR3 sequences, more than 20% seen once; the top ten hold about 3.6%. Sequencing was done on a sample of blood. Source of these receptors: a man aged 70-80 years in good health.

Concerning this clonotype: The junction and the germline gene differ at one end; a read error may be behind it. The rearrangement links TRBV7-6 to TRBJ2-3; D not resolved. Germline V gene data show CDR1 as SGHVS and CDR2 as FNYEAQ. The CDR3 extends over 12 amino acids. The CDR3 bases are TGTGCCGGCAGCTTATGGGTGGATACGCAGTATTTT. The encoded protein is CAGSLWVDTQYF.

The table lists this clonotype with a few counts. The rearrangement links TRBV9 to TRBJ2-3; 8 bases map to TRBD2. The CDR3 sequence is 13 residues long. V shed 9 bases, J shed 1 base, and the junction held 4 bases outside the gene matches. Per germline, CDR1 SGDLS and CDR2 YYNGEE. The CDR3 loop reads CATSTSGTDTQYF. The DNA of the CDR3 is TGTGCCACATCGACTAGCGGCACAGATACGCAGTATTTT.

This clonotype was counted between two and nine times. This rearrangement joins TRBV5-1 to TRBJ1-1; 9 bases fit TRBD1. This CDR3 has 15 residues. Trimming cost V 5 bases and J 1 base; bases outside gene matches: 6. Germline V CDR1 and CDR2: SGHRS, YFSETQ. The CDR3 protein is CASRNPDRGNTEAFF. DNA for the CDR3: TGCGCCAGCAGAAACCCGGACAGGGGGAACACTGAAGCTTTCTTT.